Following are 10 T cell receptor beta chains from one sample sequenced in a study of regulatory T cells in long-lasting Graves disease. The authors built TCR beta libraries using iRepertoire HTBI primers and Arm-PCR of CDR3 regions. A single record per CDR3 protein comes from TCRdb applying MiXCR to the multiplex PCR reads. The data contain 400,000 to 650,000 distinct CDR3 sequences, roughly 15% of them singletons. Noted time point: newly diagnosed GD, antithyroid drugs for less than 3 months. Extracted PBMC RNA gave rise to the TCR library. The sample was also reused in another study, on T cells in Graves' hyperthyroidism and ophthalmopathy.

Source: peripheral blood mononuclear cells (PBMCs), taken at new diagnosis, from a patient treated with antithyroid drugs. The receptors here all came from a woman aged 35 to 60 with Graves disease.

Points on this clonotype: A clone one base away is much larger, so this may be a read error. The chain carries TRBV7-2 and TRBJ1-3; TRBD1 matches at 9 bases. The CDR3 length is 15 residues. Germline lookup yields CDR1 SGHTA and CDR2 FQGNSA. CDR3 DNA sequence: TGTGCCAGCAGCTCAGGACAGGGGAGTGGAAACACCACATATTTT. Amino acid sequence: CASSSGQGSGNTTYF.

This chain joins TRBV7-3 and TRBJ2-6, with 8 bases matching TRBD1. CDR3 length equals 16 residues. Germline lookup yields CDR1 SGHTA and CDR2 FQGTGA. Trimming at V came to 3 bases and at J to 4 bases, leaving 5 bases not matched to a gene. The CDR3 region is CASSFDRGTGANVLTF. Written as DNA, the CDR3 is TGTGCCAGCAGCTTCGACAGGGGAACCGGGGCCAACGTCCTGACTTTC. The full variable domain, its missing parts supplied by reference TRBV7-3 and TRBJ2-6, is GAGVSQTPSNKVTEKGKYVELRCDPISGHTALYWYRQSLGQGPEFLIYFQGTGAADDSGLPNDRFFAVRPEGSVSTLKIQRTERGDSAVYLCASSFDRGTGANVLTFGAGSRLTVL.

The V and J genes are TRBV6-2 or TRBV6-3 and TRBJ2-5, with unresolved D. Trimming removed 5 bases at V and 5 bases at J, with 15 bases between. In germline, CDR1 is MNHEY, CDR2 SVGEGT. The CDR3 is made up of 14 amino acids. This CDR3 is CASSEGRAPETQYF. In DNA form, the CDR3 reads TGTGCCAGCAGTGAAGGACGAGCTCCCGAGACCCAGTACTTC.

The rearrangement uses TRBV7-9 and TRBJ2-7; D may match TRBD1 or TRBD2 (6 bases each). Trimming shortened V by 8 bases and J by 0 bases, and 17 bases separated the two germline ends. The CDR3 loop spans 15 amino acids. Germline CDR1 SEHNR, CDR2 FQNEAQ (reference sequence). CDR3 nucleotide sequence: TGTGCCAGCCTTCCCCCGGGGGCTAGCTCCTACGAGCAGTACTTC. Its protein is CASLPPGASSYEQYF. Looking up the rest from reference TRBV7-9 and TRBJ2-7 gives the full variable domain: DTGVSQNPRHKITKRGQNVTFRCDPISEHNRLYWYRQTLGQGPEFLTYFQNEAQLEKSRLLSDRFSAERPKGSFSTLEIQRTEQGDSAMYLCASLPPGASSYEQYFGPGTRLTVT.

V usage is TRBV24-1 and J usage is TRBJ2-3; D tentatively reads TRBD1 or TRBD2 (5 bases each). Trimming removed 0 bases from V and 3 bases from J, with 6 bases in between. The CDR3 extends over 14 amino acids. The V gene's germline CDR1 is KGHDR and CDR2 SFDVKD. The CDR3 nucleotides read TGTGCCACCAGTGATTTGGGGGGTACAGATACGCAGTATTTT. It translates to CATSDLGGTDTQYF.

This clonotype appeared a few times. The V gene is TRBV4-1, the J gene TRBJ2-5, with 8 positions matching TRBD2. V gave up 2 bases and J gave up 5 bases; unmatched junction bases: 10. Germline CDR1 is MGHRA and CDR2 is YSYEKL. The CDR3 has 16 residues. CDR3 loop: CASSQFPGLVGETQYF. DNA of the CDR3: TGCGCCAGCAGCCAATTTCCGGGACTAGTTGGGGAGACCCAGTACTTC.

The rearrangement joins TRBV29-1 to TRBJ1-2; D is possibly TRBD1 (6 bases). The CDR3 spans 16 residues. V was cut by 0 bases and J by 2 bases, with 16 bases left in between. Germline V gives CDR1 SQVTM, CDR2 ANQGSEA. CDR3 amino acids: CSVEEIEGHQNYGYTF. In DNA form, the CDR3 reads TGCAGCGTTGAAGAGATCGAGGGACACCAAAACTATGGCTACACCTTC.

This clonotype was seen ten or more times. This chain connects TRBV6-2 or TRBV6-3 to TRBJ2-7; no clear D gene. CDR1 MNHEY and CDR2 SVGEGT come from the germline V gene. This CDR3 spans 11 amino acids. The ends were cut back, 2 bases at V and 2 bases at J, with 1 base in the middle. DNA for the CDR3: TGTGCCAGCAGTTACGCCTACGAGCAGTACTTC. Translating it yields CASSYAYEQYF.

V usage is TRBV5-1 and J usage is TRBJ1-5; D possibly corresponds to TRBD1 (5 bases). In germline, CDR1 is SGHRS, CDR2 YFSETQ. V lost 0 bases and J lost 5, with 9 bases in between. This CDR3 contains 14 residues. The CDR3 loop is CASSLGGSHQPQHF. CDR3 nucleotide sequence: TGCGCCAGCAGCTTGGGGGGGTCCCATCAGCCCCAGCATTTT.

This clonotype was found many times. The CDR3 sequence is CASSPAQVSYEQYF. The CDR3 bases are TGTGCCAGCAGCCCGGCGCAGGTTTCCTACGAGCAGTACTTC. The rearrangement uses TRBV11-2 and TRBJ2-7; D not certain. CDR3 size: 14 residues. Germline assignment: CDR1 SGHAT and CDR2 FQNNGV. Trimming stripped 5 bases from V and 1 base from J, with 12 bases between.